The clone carrying this T cell receptor (beta chain) was seen only a few times. The sample comes from a study of shared clonotypes between healthy human individuals. TCRdb's table, derived via immunoSEQ multiplex PCR, lists solely in-frame clones and lacks some. Of about 2,500,000 clones listed, over 85% are singletons. The sample was naive CD4+ T cells sorted from blood. The subset was: CD45RA+ positively selected. The origin of this receptor is a man in his late teens or twenties in good health.

The CDR3, as DNA: TGTGCCTGGAGTGAGCGGACAGGTTATGGCTACACCTTC. This codes for CAWSERTGYGYTF. The chain recombines TRBV30 with TRBJ1-2, with 7 nucleotides matching TRBD1. The ends lost 1 base at V and 5 bases at J; junction bases unmatched: 4. This CDR3 has 13 amino acids. Looked up from germline, CDR1 is GTSNPN and CDR2 is SVGIG (reference sequence).